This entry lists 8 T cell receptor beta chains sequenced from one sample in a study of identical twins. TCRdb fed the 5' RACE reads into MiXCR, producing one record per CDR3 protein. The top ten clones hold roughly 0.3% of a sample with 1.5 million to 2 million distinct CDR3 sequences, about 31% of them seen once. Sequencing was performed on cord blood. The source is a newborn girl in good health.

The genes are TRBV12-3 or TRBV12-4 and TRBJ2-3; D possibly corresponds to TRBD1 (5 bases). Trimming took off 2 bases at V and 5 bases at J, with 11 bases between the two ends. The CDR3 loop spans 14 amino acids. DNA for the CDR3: TGTGCCAGCAGTTTAACCAGGGCTCAAGATACGCAGTATTTT. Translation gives CASSLTRAQDTQYF.

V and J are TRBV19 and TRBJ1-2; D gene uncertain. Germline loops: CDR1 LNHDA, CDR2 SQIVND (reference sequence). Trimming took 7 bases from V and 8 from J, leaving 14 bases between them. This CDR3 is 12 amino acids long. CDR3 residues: CASNTDTRGYTF. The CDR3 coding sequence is TGTGCCAGTAACACAGATACGAGAGGCTACACCTTC.

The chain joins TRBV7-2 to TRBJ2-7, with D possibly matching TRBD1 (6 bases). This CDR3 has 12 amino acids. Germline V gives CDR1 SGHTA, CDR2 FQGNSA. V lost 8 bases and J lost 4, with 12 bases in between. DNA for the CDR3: TGTGCCAGCGGGGACACGGGTTACGAGCAGTACTTC. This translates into CASGDTGYEQYF.

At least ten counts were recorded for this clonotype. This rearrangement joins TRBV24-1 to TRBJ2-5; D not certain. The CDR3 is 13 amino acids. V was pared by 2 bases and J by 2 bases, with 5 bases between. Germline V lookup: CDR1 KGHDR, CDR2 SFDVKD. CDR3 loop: CATSDSLQETQYF. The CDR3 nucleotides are TGTGCCACCAGTGATTCCCTTCAAGAGACCCAGTACTTC.

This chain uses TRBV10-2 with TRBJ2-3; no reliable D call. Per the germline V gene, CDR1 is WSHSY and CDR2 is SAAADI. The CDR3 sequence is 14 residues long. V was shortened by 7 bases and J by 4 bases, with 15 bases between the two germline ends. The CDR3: CASKVFPTADTQYF. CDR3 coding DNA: TGCGCCAGCAAGGTTTTCCCTACTGCAGATACGCAGTATTTT.

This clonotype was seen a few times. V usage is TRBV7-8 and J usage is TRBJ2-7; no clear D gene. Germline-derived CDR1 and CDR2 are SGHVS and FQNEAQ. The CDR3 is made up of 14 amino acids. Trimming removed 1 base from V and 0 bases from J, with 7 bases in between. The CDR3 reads CASSLEQVSYEQYF. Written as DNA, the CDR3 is TGTGCCAGCAGCTTAGAGCAGGTCTCCTACGAGCAGTACTTC.

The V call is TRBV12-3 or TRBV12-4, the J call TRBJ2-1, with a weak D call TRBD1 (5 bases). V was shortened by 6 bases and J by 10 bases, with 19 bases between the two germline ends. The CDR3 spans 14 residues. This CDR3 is CASSFSQGSYEQFF. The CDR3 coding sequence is TGTGCCAGCAGCTTCTCCCAGGGCTCCTACGAGCAGTTCTTC.

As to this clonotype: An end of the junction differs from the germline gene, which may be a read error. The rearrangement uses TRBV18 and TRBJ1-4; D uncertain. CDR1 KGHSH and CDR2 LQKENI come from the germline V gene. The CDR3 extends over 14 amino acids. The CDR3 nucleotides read TGCGCCAGCTCACCCGGGTCCATTAATGAAAAACTGTTTTTT. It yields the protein CASSPGSINEKLFF.